This entry features one T cell receptor (beta chain) sequence. This CDR3 contains 11 residues. Deletions cut 8 bases from V and 9 bases from J, with 11 bases between. Germline V gives CDR1 LNHDA, CDR2 SQIVND (reference sequence). The data were obtained in a study of blood T cell repertoires in COVID-19. Overall study: The United States, Italy and Spain provided the acute and convalescent COVID-19 samples.

Only in-frame clones appear in the TCRdb table, and some are missing; sequencing was by immunoSEQ multiplex PCR. The sample holds 150,000 or so clones, around four fifths seen once. The sample was peripheral blood. This clonotype was obtained from a man aged 70 or older who had recovered from COVID-19. The genes are TRBV19 and TRBJ1-3; a weak D match, TRBD1 (5 bases). The CDR3 protein is CASDSETTIYF. CDR3 nucleotide sequence: TGTGCCAGTGACAGTGAAACCACCATATATTTT.